The present entry profiles one T cell receptor beta chain with its context. Its cognate antigen is unknown. V lost 5 bases, J lost 8 bases, and 9 bases lay in between. This CDR3 spans 11 amino acids. Germline CDR1 MDHEN, CDR2 SYDVKM. Treatment reported: approximately nine-day PBMC culture with coronavirus spike peptide pools or control peptides (ViraFEST assay). Sequenced with the Oncomine TCR Beta short-read assay was DNA taken from cultured CD4+ T cells. TCRdb called the PCR reads again in MiXCR, with one record for every CDR3 protein. The sample contains some 14,000 distinct CDR3 sequences, 50% to 65% of which appear only once. This record belongs to a study of vaccination and CD4 T cells after COVID-19.

This TCR was sampled from a human donor who had recovered from COVID-19. The sequencing here drew on CD4+ T cells from blood, cultured in vitro, taken before SARS-CoV-2 vaccination. The rearrangement links TRBV28 to TRBJ1-1, with no clear D. The CDR3 nucleotides are TGTGCCAGCAGTGTCAGCCTAGAAGCTTTCTTT. It specifies CASSVSLEAFF.